This T cell receptor (beta chain) was recorded in a study of T cell responses to AZD1222 COVID-19 vaccine. Overall study results and limits: Elevations in Spike-specific TCR breadth and depth followed administration of two AZD1222 doses. Among the donors, most were white British and more were female, and clonal diversity was possibly underestimated. At baseline, seropositivity was found in only six AZD1222 recipients. Regions 160-218 and 743-854 held dominance among vaccine-associated CD4 TCRs, which spanned spike.

Libraries were prepared by immunoSEQ multiplex PCR; TCRdb keeps only in-frame clonotypes and omits some of them. The data show about 150,000 clones, 85% seen once. On this clone itself: Its antigen is currently unknown.

The CDR3 runs to 16 residues. Germline loops: CDR1 SGHNT, CDR2 YYREEE (reference sequence). Trimming took off 4 bases at V and 2 bases at J, with 18 bases between the two ends. The receptor was isolated from an adult who received the MenACWY meningococcal vaccine as a control. This chain links TRBV5-4 with TRBJ1-2; TRBD1 is a possible D gene (5 bases). Sequences were derived from peripheral blood, sampled 28 days after the second dose of the MenACWY control vaccine. CDR3 amino acids: CASSIGGGQTNYGYTF. The CDR3 DNA sequence: TGTGCCAGCAGCATTGGGGGTGGACAAACAAACTATGGCTACACCTTC.